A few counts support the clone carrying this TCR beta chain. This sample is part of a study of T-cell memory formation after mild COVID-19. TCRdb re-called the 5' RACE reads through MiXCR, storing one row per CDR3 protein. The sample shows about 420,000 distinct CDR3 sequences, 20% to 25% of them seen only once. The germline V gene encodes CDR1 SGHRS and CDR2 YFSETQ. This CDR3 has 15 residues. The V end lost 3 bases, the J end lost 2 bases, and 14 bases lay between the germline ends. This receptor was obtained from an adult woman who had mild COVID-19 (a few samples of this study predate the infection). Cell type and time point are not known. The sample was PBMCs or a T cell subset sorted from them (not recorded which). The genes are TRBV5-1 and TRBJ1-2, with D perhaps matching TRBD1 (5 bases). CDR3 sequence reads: CASSSDSSLNYGYTF. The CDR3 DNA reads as TGCGCCAGCAGCTCTGACAGTTCACTCAACTATGGCTACACCTTC.